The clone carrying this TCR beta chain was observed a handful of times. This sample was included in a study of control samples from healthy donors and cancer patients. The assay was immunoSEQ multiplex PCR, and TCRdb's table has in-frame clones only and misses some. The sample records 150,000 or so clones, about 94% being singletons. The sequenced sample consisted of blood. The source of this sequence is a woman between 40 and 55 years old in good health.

CDR3 coding DNA: TGTGCCAGCAGCACACGGACAGGGGACAACTATGGCTACACCTTC. Its protein is CASSTRTGDNYGYTF. The rearrangement joins TRBV7-9 to TRBJ1-2, with 9 nucleotides matching TRBD1. The germline V gene has CDR1 SEHNR and CDR2 FQNEAQ (reference sequence). Germline trimming cut 5 bases from V and 2 bases from J; bases unmatched to any gene: 6. The CDR3 is 15 amino acids. Full variable domain (rest looked up from reference TRBV7-9 and TRBJ1-2): DTGVSQNPRHKITKRGQNVTFRCDPISEHNRLYWYRQTLGQGPEFLTYFQNEAQLEKSRLLSDRFSAERPKGSFSTLEIQRTEQGDSAMYLCASSTRTGDNYGYTFGSGTRLTVV.